This TCR beta chain was profiled in a study of blood T cell repertoires in COVID-19. Study context: Material from acute and convalescent COVID-19 was sourced from the United States, Italy and Spain. Sources were T cells, B-cell-depleted T cells, or PBMCs; the material itself was cDNA or gDNA.

In germline, CDR1 is SGHRS, CDR2 YFSETQ. The ends lost 2 bases at V and 5 bases at J; junction bases unmatched: 13. The CDR3 spans 17 residues. This clone was seen once. As processed by the authors: Amplification with reference gene primers provided the estimates of nucleated cell counts. Assay used: immunoSEQ multiplex PCR; TCRdb lists only in-frame clones, some missing. V, J and clone size are those of that table, while D and trimming were read from the DNA. Among approximately 230,000 clones, roughly 82% were seen once, and the ten largest hold roughly 4.9%. Specimen: peripheral blood. This TCR was recovered from an elderly woman with active or convalescent COVID-19. The chain employs TRBV5-1 and TRBJ2-5; 9 bases line up with TRBD2. In DNA form, the CDR3 reads TGCGCCAGCAGCTTATACGATAGCGGGAGAGGGGGGGAGACCCAGTACTTC. Translated, it gives CASSLYDSGRGGETQYF.